This T cell receptor (beta chain) emerged from a study of blood T cell repertoires in COVID-19. Study-level background: There were acute and convalescent COVID-19 samples, and they came from the United States, Italy and Spain. Sources were T cells, B-cell-depleted T cells, or PBMCs; the material itself was cDNA or gDNA.

Germline lookup yields CDR1 SGHTA and CDR2 FQGNSA. The CDR3 contains 19 residues. Trimming shortened V by 1 base and J by 0 bases, and 19 bases separated the two germline ends. Per the study methods: Reference gene primer amplification gave nucleated cell count estimates. The method was immunoSEQ multiplex PCR; TCRdb's version includes in-frame clones alone and lacks a portion of them. V and J calls and clone size are given by that table; D and trimming were obtained from the DNA. The top ten clones hold roughly 6% of a sample with about 190,000 clones, roughly 84% of them seen once. The sequence was collected from a woman aged 40 to 49 who had recovered from COVID-19. This sequence joins TRBV7-2 and TRBJ2-1; D is undetermined. Input material: peripheral blood. The CDR3 reads CASSLVGKTVLSSYNEQFF. The CDR3 nucleotides read TGTGCCAGCAGCTTAGTAGGTAAAACAGTTCTCAGCTCCTACAATGAGCAGTTCTTC.